This passage covers 5 T cell receptor beta chains from one sample sequenced in a study of identical twins. TCRdb called the 5' RACE reads again in MiXCR, with one record for every CDR3 protein. The table lists a few hundred thousand distinct CDR3 sequences, 9.5% to 10% of them singletons. This sample was also put to use in a study of yellow fever vaccine responses in identical twins.

Sequencing used PBMCs. The receptors here all came from a woman aged 18-29 years in good health.

This clonotype was detected ten times or more. This rearrangement joins TRBV6-2 or TRBV6-3 to TRBJ2-1, with 7 positions matching TRBD1. J lost 5 bases, V lost 9 bases, and 7 bases had no gene match. Germline CDR1 and CDR2: MNHEY and SVGEGT. CDR3 size: 13 residues. CDR3 residues: CARSQGPNNEQFF. In DNA, the CDR3 is TGTGCCAGGTCACAGGGGCCAAACAATGAGCAGTTCTTC.

V gene TRBV20-1 combines with J gene TRBJ2-1; weak D call: TRBD2 (8 bases). This CDR3 contains 16 residues. V was shortened by 4 bases and J by 4 bases, with 20 bases between the two germline ends. Germline V gene data show CDR1 as DFQATT and CDR2 as SNEGSKA (reference sequence). The CDR3, as DNA: TGCAGTGCTATCGGGAGGGGGCTATTCAATTACAATGAGCAGTTCTTC. Protein product: CSAIGRGLFNYNEQFF.

This clonotype was seen ten or more times. The rearrangement joins TRBV7-2 to TRBJ2-3, with 10 bases that match TRBD2. This CDR3 contains 17 residues. The germline V gene has CDR1 SGHTA and CDR2 FQGNSA. V was pared by 1 base and J by 4 bases, with 8 bases of the junction left unmatched. The chain's CDR3 is CASSLVLAGVFADTQYF. CDR3 DNA sequence: TGTGCCAGCAGCTTAGTGCTAGCGGGAGTCTTCGCAGATACGCAGTATTTT.

The J gene is TRBJ2-1, the V gene TRBV7-8; perhaps TRBD2 as D (6 bases). V was cut by 6 bases and J by 0 bases, with 12 bases left in between. There are 15 residues in the CDR3. Germline CDR1 SGHVS, CDR2 FQNEAQ. The CDR3 is CASRGRGSSYNEQFF. CDR3 nucleotides: TGTGCCAGCAGGGGTCGGGGGAGCTCCTACAATGAGCAGTTCTTC.

This clonotype has just one count. The chain carries TRBV7-8 and TRBJ2-1; D call uncertain. This CDR3 has 14 amino acids. The germline V gene has CDR1 SGHVS and CDR2 FQNEAQ. V was shortened by 4 bases and J by 3 bases, with 10 bases between the two germline ends. This CDR3 reads CASSSMADYNEQFF. The CDR3 DNA reads TGTGCCAGCAGCTCAATGGCGGACTACAATGAGCAGTTCTTC.